A single sample gave rise to the 25 T cell receptor beta chains below, sequenced in a study of blood T cell repertoires in COVID-19. Clones were sequenced by immunoSEQ multiplex PCR, and TCRdb holds only the in-frame ones, with some missing. The sample gives more than 200,000 clones, about 91% of which show up once; around 6.6% is in the top ten. The specimen sequenced was peripheral blood. The receptors were gathered from a young woman with COVID-19, enrolled during active disease.

J is TRBJ1-2 and V is TRBV7-2, with TRBD1 identical over 9 bases. Trimming cost V 5 bases and J 4 bases; bases outside gene matches: 5. The CDR3 covers 14 residues. Germline V lookup: CDR1 SGHTA, CDR2 FQGNSA. CDR3 sequence: CASSLTGGRYGYTF. CDR3 DNA: TGTGCCAGCAGCCTCACAGGGGGCCGCTATGGCTACACCTTC.

The chain carries TRBV4-1 and TRBJ2-5; 7 nucleotides align to TRBD2. The CDR3 loop spans 15 amino acids. J was trimmed by 3 bases and V by 4 bases; bases with no gene match: 8. CDR1 and CDR2 from the germline V gene are MGHRA and YSYEKL. Written as DNA, the CDR3 is TGCGCCAGCAGCCCACGGGACTACCCAAAAGAGACCCAGTACTTC. This codes for CASSPRDYPKETQYF.

The genes are TRBV7-8 and TRBJ2-1; 8 nucleotides line up with TRBD2. Losses at the gene ends were 5 bases for V and 2 bases for J; bases not matched to a gene: 5. CDR1 is SGHVS, CDR2 FQNEAQ, per germline. The CDR3 spans 15 residues. The CDR3 is CASSPTSGPYNEQFF. The CDR3 bases are TGTGCCAGCAGCCCCACTAGCGGACCCTACAATGAGCAGTTCTTC.

The chain carries TRBV24-1 and TRBJ2-5, with 10 nucleotides matching TRBD1. CDR1 is KGHDR, CDR2 SFDVKD, per germline. Trimming took 4 bases from V and 5 from J; bases not matched to a gene: 9. The CDR3 sequence is 16 residues long. The CDR3 nucleotides are TGTGCCACCAGTGACCCTGGGACAGGGGTAGTTGAGACCCAGTACTTC. Amino acids: CATSDPGTGVVETQYF.

Turning to this clone: Other DNA variants within this sample encode the same CDR3. The chain joins TRBV18 to TRBJ2-5; perhaps TRBD1 as D (5 bases). This CDR3 has 13 amino acids. V dropped 1 base and J dropped 2 bases, with 5 bases sitting between them. The germline CDR1 and CDR2 sequences are KGHSH and LQKENI. CDR3 protein: CASSPRQQETQYF. The CDR3 nucleotides read TGTGCCAGCTCACCACGACAGCAAGAGACCCAGTACTTC.

This rearrangement joins TRBV7-2 to TRBJ2-2, with 10 bases aligning to TRBD2. This CDR3 is 18 amino acids long. The junction had 9 bases not matched to a gene; V was cut back by 2 bases and J by 3 bases. Germline V gives CDR1 SGHTA, CDR2 FQGNSA. Here the CDR3 DNA reads TGTGCCAGCAGCTTAAGTCGAGCGGGAGGGCCGTACACCGGGGAGCTGTTTTTT. It codes for CASSLSRAGGPYTGELFF. The complete variable domain, with remaining parts taken from reference TRBV7-2 and TRBJ2-2, reads GAGVSQSPSNKVTEKGKDVELRCDPISGHTALYWYRQSLGQGLEFLIYFQGNSAPDKSGLPSDRFSAERTGGSVSTLTIQRTQQEDSAVYLCASSLSRAGGPYTGELFFGEGSRLTVL.

This clone was seen once. The chain employs TRBV28 and TRBJ2-1; 15 bases fit TRBD2. The ends lost 4 bases at V and 7 bases at J; junction bases unmatched: 8. Germline CDR1 MDHEN, CDR2 SYDVKM. This CDR3 is 17 amino acids long. The CDR3 loop is CASSSRIGTSGGNEQFF. The CDR3 DNA reads as TGTGCCAGCAGTTCGAGAATTGGGACTAGCGGGGGGAATGAGCAGTTCTTC. The full variable domain, completed using reference TRBV28 and TRBJ2-1, is DVKVTQSSRYLVKRTGEKVFLECVQDMDHENMFWYRQDPGLGLRLIYFSYDVKMKEKGDIPEGYSVSREKKERFSLILESASTNQTSMYLCASSSRIGTSGGNEQFFGPGTRLTVL.

This clone was seen a single time. The chain combines TRBV12-5 with TRBJ2-1; TRBD1 might be the D (6 bases). Trimming took off 3 bases at V and 4 bases at J, with 13 bases between the two ends. The CDR3 sequence is 15 residues long. CDR1 is LGHNT and CDR2 is FRNRAP in the germline V gene. CDR3 nucleotide sequence: TGTGCTAGTGGTTTAGGGGGAGCGCCGTACAATGAGCAGTTCTTC. Its protein is CASGLGGAPYNEQFF. The variable domain in full, completed from reference TRBV12-5 and TRBJ2-1, reads DARVTQTPRHKVTEMGQEVTMRCQPILGHNTVFWYRQTMMQGLELLAYFRNRAPLDDSGMPKDRFSAEMPDATLATLKIQPSEPRDSAVYFCASGLGGAPYNEQFFGPGTRLTVL.

The chain joins TRBV10-1 to TRBJ2-3; 10 bases agree with TRBD2. Germline assignment: CDR1 WNHNN and CDR2 SYGVQD (reference sequence). The CDR3 covers 16 residues. Trimming took 0 bases from V and 0 from J; bases not matched to a gene: 0. As DNA, the CDR3 is TGCGCCAGCAGTGAGTCGGGACTAGCGAGCACAGATACGCAGTATTTT. Residues: CASSESGLASTDTQYF.

V usage is TRBV6-4 and J usage is TRBJ2-3; 10 bases are a match to TRBD2. The CDR3 runs 16 residues. With V trimmed by 5 bases and J by 5 bases, 10 bases remained unmatched. The germline gives CDR1 MRHNA, CDR2 SNTAGT. The CDR3 loop is CASSSSSGGAEDTQYF. The CDR3 DNA reads TGTGCCAGCAGTTCCTCGAGCGGGGGGGCGGAAGATACGCAGTATTTT.

The chain recombines TRBV28 with TRBJ2-4; the match to TRBD2 covers 10 bases. The CDR3 has 17 residues. Germline CDR1 and CDR2: MDHEN and SYDVKM. The trim removed 3 bases at V and 9 bases at J, leaving 14 bases unmatched. CDR3 bases: TGTGCCAGCAGTTTTGAGAGGGCTAGCGGGAGCACCGGCATTCAGTACTTC. It encodes CASSFERASGSTGIQYF.

This sequence joins TRBV5-4 and TRBJ2-7, with 12 bases aligning to TRBD2. Germline V CDR1 and CDR2: SGHNT, YYREEE (reference sequence). With V trimmed by 0 bases and J by 2 bases, 3 bases remained unmatched. CDR3 size: 16 residues. The CDR3 sequence is CASSLELAGGPYEQYF. The CDR3 region has the DNA TGTGCCAGCAGCTTGGAACTAGCGGGGGGCCCCTACGAGCAGTACTTC. The whole variable domain, remainder taken from reference TRBV5-4 and TRBJ2-7, is ETGVTQSPTHLIKTRGQQVTLRCSSQSGHNTVSWYQQALGQGPQFIFQYYREEENGRGNFPPRFSGLQFPNYSSELNVNALELDDSALYLCASSLELAGGPYEQYFGPGTRLTVT.

This clone was observed once. The V and J genes are TRBV14 and TRBJ2-2, with 7 bases fitting TRBD1. Germline lookup yields CDR1 SGHDN and CDR2 FVKESK. CDR3 length: 18 residues. The trim removed 0 bases at V and 0 bases at J, leaving 7 bases unmatched. The CDR3 nucleotides are TGTGCCAGCAGCCAAGAATGGTTGACAGGGTCGAACACCGGGGAGCTGTTTTTT. Its protein product is CASSQEWLTGSNTGELFF. Looking up the rest from reference TRBV14 and TRBJ2-2 gives the full variable domain: EAGVTQFPSHSVIEKGQTVTLRCDPISGHDNLYWYRRVMGKEIKFLLHFVKESKQDESGMPNNRFLAERTGGTYSTLKVQPAELEDSGVYFCASSQEWLTGSNTGELFFGEGSRLTVL.

This rearrangement joins TRBV11-3 to TRBJ1-6; possibly TRBD1 for D (5 bases). Germline V gene sequence: CDR1 SGHNT, CDR2 YENEEA. Trimming cost V 3 bases and J 7 bases, with 16 bases left between them. The CDR3 spans 16 residues. The chain's CDR3 is CASSFGGAGTNSPLHF. CDR3 in DNA: TGTGCCAGCAGCTTTGGCGGGGCGGGGACGAATTCACCCCTCCACTTT.

This clone was seen just once. The V and J genes are TRBV11-3 and TRBJ2-1; 14 positions agree with TRBD2. The CDR3 loop spans 18 amino acids. Trimming at V came to 4 bases and at J to 8 bases, leaving 13 bases not matched to a gene. Germline CDR1 is SGHNT and CDR2 is YENEEA. CDR3: CASSSGVPTSGGGYEQFF. CDR3 nucleotides: TGTGCCAGCAGCTCCGGAGTCCCGACTAGCGGGGGGGGATATGAGCAGTTCTTC. The full variable domain, its missing parts supplied by reference TRBV11-3 and TRBJ2-1, is EAGVVQSPRYKIIEKKQPVAFWCNPISGHNTLYWYLQNLGQGPELLIRYENEEAVDDSQLPKDRFSAERLKGVDSTLKIQPAELGDSAVYLCASSSGVPTSGGGYEQFFGPGTRLTVL.

V gene TRBV6-5 combines with J gene TRBJ1-5; no definite D call. Germline loops: CDR1 MNHEY, CDR2 SVGAGI. This CDR3 spans 14 amino acids. The germline V and J ends were trimmed by 7 bases and 0 bases, with 10 bases remaining between them. The CDR3: CASKLFGSNQPQHF. The CDR3 DNA is TGTGCCAGCAAACTTTTCGGTAGCAATCAGCCCCAGCATTTT.

This chain's CDR3 is CATSDLGLAGDGETQYF. DNA for the CDR3: TGTGCCACCAGTGACCTGGGACTAGCGGGAGACGGAGAGACCCAGTACTTC. The genes are TRBV24-1 and TRBJ2-5; 14 positions match TRBD2. This CDR3 contains 17 residues. V was clipped by 4 bases and J by 4 bases; unmatched bases: 7. CDR1 KGHDR and CDR2 SFDVKD come from the germline V gene.

CDR3 region: CASSLDPVAGGGNQPQHF. The CDR3 bases are TGTGCCAGCAGCTTAGATCCGGTGGCAGGGGGTGGCAATCAGCCCCAGCATTTT. The chain employs TRBV7-2 and TRBJ1-5; TRBD1 aligns across 7 bases. The J segment lost 2 bases and the V segment lost 1 base, leaving 11 bases of the junction unmatched. Germline CDR1 and CDR2: SGHTA and FQGNSA. This CDR3 has 18 amino acids.

The V and J genes are TRBV19 and TRBJ2-3, with 7 bases identical to TRBD1. V lost 3 bases, J lost 0 bases, and 3 bases stayed unmatched. The CDR3 loop spans 15 amino acids. Germline-derived CDR1 and CDR2 are LNHDA and SQIVND (reference sequence). The DNA of the CDR3 is TGTGCCAGTAGTATCGAGACAGGGAGCACAGATACGCAGTATTTT. This gives the protein CASSIETGSTDTQYF.

V gene TRBV12-1 combines with J gene TRBJ1-2. TRBV12-1 is classified as a pseudogene. CDR3 length: 14 residues. The CDR3 region is CASSFGRDNYGYTF. In DNA, the CDR3 is TGTGCCAGCAGCTTTGGGCGGGATAACTATGGCTACACCTTC.

CDR3 in amino acids: CASSASTSPGGETQYF. CDR3 nucleotide sequence: TGTGCCAGCAGCGCATCCACTAGTCCCGGCGGAGAGACCCAGTACTTC. The chain couples TRBV13 to TRBJ2-5; D is possibly TRBD2 (5 bases). The germline V and J ends were trimmed by 5 bases and 4 bases, with 20 bases remaining between them. CDR1 PRHDT and CDR2 FYEKMQ come from the germline V gene (reference sequence). CDR3 length: 16 residues.

This clone showed up just a few times. This chain connects TRBV6-5 to TRBJ2-3, with a possible D match to TRBD1 (6 bases). Germline CDR1 MNHEY, CDR2 SVGAGI. This CDR3 comprises 14 residues. Between the trimmed V and J ends, which lost 7 bases and 6 bases, there was a span of 17 bases. In DNA, the CDR3 is TGTGCCAGCATAAGGGCAGGGGTCGGGGATACGCAGTATTTT. This encodes CASIRAGVGDTQYF.

This clone was observed once. The genes are TRBV11-2 and TRBJ2-7; TRBD2 is a possible D gene (6 bases). The V gene lost 8 bases and the J gene lost 5 bases, with 19 bases spanning the gap. The CDR3 contains 14 residues. Germline V CDR1 and CDR2: SGHAT, FQNNGV. CDR3: CASGLSPGPNEQYF. CDR3 DNA: TGTGCCAGCGGACTAAGCCCGGGACCCAACGAGCAGTACTTC.

The chain has TRBV6-1 and TRBJ2-7, with D tentatively TRBD1 (6 bases). V was shortened by 2 bases and J by 2 bases, with 10 bases between the two germline ends. Germline CDR1 reads MNHNS; CDR2 reads SASEGT. The CDR3 length is 14 residues. The CDR3 reads CASSETGQTYEQYF. CDR3 sequence (DNA): TGTGCCAGCAGTGAAACAGGGCAGACCTACGAGCAGTACTTC.

The chain joins TRBV3-1 (or the pseudogene TRBV3-2) to TRBJ2-2; perhaps TRBD2 as D (5 bases). Germline CDR1 and CDR2: LGHDT and YNNKEL (reference sequence). The V and J ends lost 5 bases and 6 bases respectively, with 16 bases between them. The CDR3 is 15 amino acids. CDR3 DNA: TGTGCCAGCAGCGTCGGGGTGCTGAGGGCCGGGGAGCTGTTTTTT. Translated: CASSVGVLRAGELFF.